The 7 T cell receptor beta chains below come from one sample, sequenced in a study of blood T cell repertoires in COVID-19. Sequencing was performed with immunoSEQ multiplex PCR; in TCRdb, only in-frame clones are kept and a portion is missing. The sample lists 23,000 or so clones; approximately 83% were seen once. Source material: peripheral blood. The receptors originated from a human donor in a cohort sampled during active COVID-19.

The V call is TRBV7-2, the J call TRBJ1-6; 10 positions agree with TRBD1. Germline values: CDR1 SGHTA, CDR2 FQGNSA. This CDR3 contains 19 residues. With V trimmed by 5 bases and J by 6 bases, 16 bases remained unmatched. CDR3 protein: CASSGPGQGQLFSNSPLHF. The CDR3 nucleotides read TGTGCCAGCAGCGGACCGGGACAGGGGCAACTTTTTAGTAATTCACCCCTCCACTTT.

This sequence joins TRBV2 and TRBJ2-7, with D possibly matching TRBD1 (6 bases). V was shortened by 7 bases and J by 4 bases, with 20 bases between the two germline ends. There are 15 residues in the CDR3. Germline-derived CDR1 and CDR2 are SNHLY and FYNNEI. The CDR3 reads CASNLRAGAGYEQYF. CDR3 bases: TGTGCCAGCAACCTCAGGGCAGGGGCAGGGTACGAGCAGTACTTC.

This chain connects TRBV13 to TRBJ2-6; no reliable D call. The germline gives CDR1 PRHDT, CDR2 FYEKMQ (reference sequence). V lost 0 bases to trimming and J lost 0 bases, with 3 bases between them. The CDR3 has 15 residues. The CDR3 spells CASSLGSSGANVLTF. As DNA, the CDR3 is TGTGCCAGCAGCTTAGGGAGCTCTGGGGCCAACGTCCTGACTTTC.

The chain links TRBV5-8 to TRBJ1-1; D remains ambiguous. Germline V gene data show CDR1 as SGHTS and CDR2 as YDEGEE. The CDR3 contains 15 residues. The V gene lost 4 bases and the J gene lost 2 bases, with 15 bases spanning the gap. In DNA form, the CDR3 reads TGTGCCAGCAGCAGGCCGAGCGGGTTCAACACTGAAGCTTTCTTT. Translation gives CASSRPSGFNTEAFF.

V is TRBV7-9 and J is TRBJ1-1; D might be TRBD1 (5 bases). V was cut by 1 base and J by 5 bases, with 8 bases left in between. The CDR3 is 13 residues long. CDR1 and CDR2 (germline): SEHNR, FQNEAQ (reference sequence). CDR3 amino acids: CASSLEGRTEAFF. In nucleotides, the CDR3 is TGTGCCAGCAGCTTAGAGGGGAGGACTGAAGCTTTCTTT.

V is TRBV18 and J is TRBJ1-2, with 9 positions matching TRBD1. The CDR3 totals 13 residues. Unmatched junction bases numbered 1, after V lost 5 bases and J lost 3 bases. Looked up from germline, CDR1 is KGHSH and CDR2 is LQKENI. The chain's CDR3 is CASSRTGDYGYTF. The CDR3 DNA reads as TGTGCCAGCTCAAGGACAGGGGACTATGGCTACACCTTC.

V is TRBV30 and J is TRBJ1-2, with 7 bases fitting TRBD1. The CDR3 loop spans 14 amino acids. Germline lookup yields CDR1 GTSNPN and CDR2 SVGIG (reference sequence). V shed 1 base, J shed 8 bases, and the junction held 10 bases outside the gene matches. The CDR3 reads CAWSAINRGQGYTF. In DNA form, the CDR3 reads TGTGCCTGGAGTGCGATTAACAGGGGTCAAGGCTACACCTTC.